Described below is a single TCR beta chain sequence and its context. This specimen comes from a study of blood T cell repertoires in COVID-19. At the level of the study: The study drew acute and convalescent COVID-19 samples from the United States, Italy and Spain. Sources were T cells, B-cell-depleted T cells, or PBMCs; the material itself was cDNA or gDNA.

Seattle patients were enrolled during active infection and followed longitudinally. Authors' methods: Quantification of nucleated cells was approximated via reference gene primer amplification. The assay was immunoSEQ multiplex PCR, and TCRdb's table has in-frame clones only and misses some. V and J calls and clone size are as listed in that table; D and trimming were resolved from the DNA. This sample has approximately 460,000 clones, with roughly 89% found just once. The V end was cut by 4 bases, the J end by 0 bases, with 13 bases between. CDR1 and CDR2 (germline): SEHNR, FQNEAQ (reference sequence). CDR3 size: 16 residues.

The sequenced sample consisted of peripheral blood. The chain recombines TRBV7-9 with TRBJ1-3; tentatively, D is TRBD1 (5 bases). This clonotype was obtained from a man aged 18 to 30 with COVID-19, enrolled during active disease. CDR3 sequence (DNA): TGTGCCAGCAGCTCATGGGGCCTTCGCTCTGGAAACACCATATATTTT. It encodes CASSSWGLRSGNTIYF.